This TCR beta chain was retrieved from a study of T cell changes during pregnancy in multiple sclerosis. Data came from immunoSEQ multiplex PCR; TCRdb stores just in-frame clones and leaves some out. Here the sample spans 50,000 to 65,000 clones, more than 85% being singletons. As for this clone: A read error may account for a junction end that differs from germline.

Germline CDR1 is SSHAT and CDR2 is FNYEAQ (reference sequence). The CDR3 extends over 16 amino acids. The source was peripheral blood, collected in the first trimester of pregnancy. The V and J genes are TRBV7-7 and TRBJ2-1; 7 nucleotides match TRBD1. The TCR was taken from a female donor with multiple sclerosis, enrolled in a pregnancy study. CDR3 sequence: CASSLLSGQSHNEQFF. CDR3 sequence (DNA): TGTGCTAGCAGCTTATTGTCGGGACAGTCACACAATGAGCAGTTCTTC. The full variable domain, its missing parts supplied by reference TRBV7-7 and TRBJ2-1, is GAGVSQSPRYKVTKRGQDVTLRCDPISSHATLYWYQQALGQGPEFLTYFNYEAQPDKSGLPSDRFSAERPEGSISTLTIQRTEQRDSAMYRCASSLLSGQSHNEQFFGPGTRLTVL.